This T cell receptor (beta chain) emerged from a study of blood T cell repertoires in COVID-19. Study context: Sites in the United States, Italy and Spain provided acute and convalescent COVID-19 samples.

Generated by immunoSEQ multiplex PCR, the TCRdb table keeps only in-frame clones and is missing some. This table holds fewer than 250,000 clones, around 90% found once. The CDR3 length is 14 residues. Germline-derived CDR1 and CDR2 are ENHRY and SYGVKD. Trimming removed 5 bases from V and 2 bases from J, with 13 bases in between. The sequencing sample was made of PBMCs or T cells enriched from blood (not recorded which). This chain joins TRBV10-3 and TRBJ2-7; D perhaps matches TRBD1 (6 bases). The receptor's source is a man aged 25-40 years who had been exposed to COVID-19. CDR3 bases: TGTGCCATCAGTAAGGACAGACTCACCTACGAGCAGTACTTC. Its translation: CAISKDRLTYEQYF.